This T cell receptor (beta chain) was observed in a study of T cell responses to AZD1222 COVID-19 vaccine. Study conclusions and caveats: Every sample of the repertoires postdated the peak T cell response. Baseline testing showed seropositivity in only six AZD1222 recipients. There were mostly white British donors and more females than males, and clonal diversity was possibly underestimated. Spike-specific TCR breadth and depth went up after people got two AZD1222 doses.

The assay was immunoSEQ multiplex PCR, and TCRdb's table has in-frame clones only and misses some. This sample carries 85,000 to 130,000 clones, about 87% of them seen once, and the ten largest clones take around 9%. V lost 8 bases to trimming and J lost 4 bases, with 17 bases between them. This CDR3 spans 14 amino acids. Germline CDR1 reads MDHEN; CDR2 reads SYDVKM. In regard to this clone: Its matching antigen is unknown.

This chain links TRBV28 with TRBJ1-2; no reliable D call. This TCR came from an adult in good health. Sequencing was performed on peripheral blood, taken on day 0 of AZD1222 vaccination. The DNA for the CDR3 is TGTGCCAGCGTTGTCCGGGGTGAAGCCTATGGCTACACCTTC. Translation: CASVVRGEAYGYTF.